Sequencing of this T cell receptor beta chain was carried out in a study of chemoradiotherapy in HPV16-positive cancers. The protocol was immunoSEQ multiplex PCR, while the TCRdb copy is restricted to in-frame clones and leaves out a portion. The repertoire holds approximately 52,000 clones, with under 95% as singletons. Whole-study results and caveats: During treatment, candidate HPV-specific clones and E7-related motifs expanded in tumor.

About this clone itself: Its specificity is unknown.

V was clipped by 2 bases and J by 0 bases, with 15 bases between them. This CDR3 region has 17 residues. The germline V gene has CDR1 SGHTS and CDR2 YDEGEE. The clonotype originates from a human donor with HPV-associated anogenital cancer. The sequenced sample was blood, obtained from a patient who underwent chemoradiotherapy. The V and J genes are TRBV5-8 and TRBJ1-3; TRBD1 is a possible D gene (6 bases). The CDR3 DNA is TGTGCCAGCAGCTTACCGGGACACCTGAGCTCTGGAAACACCATATATTTT. It is translated as CASSLPGHLSSGNTIYF.